This T cell receptor beta chain is from a study of response to subunit inactivated influenza vaccine. General study findings and limits: Few new T cells, the authors suggested, are recruited by each seasonal influenza vaccination.

This clonotype was counted a few times. The antigen remains undetermined. TCRdb processed the RT-PCR reads anew with MiXCR; each CDR3 protein has one entry. Of 600,000 to 700,000 distinct CDR3 sequences in the sample, 14% were seen once. Trimming cost V 3 bases and J 2 bases, with 8 bases left between them. Germline V gene data show CDR1 as DFQATT and CDR2 as SNEGSKA (reference sequence). This CDR3 is built from 14 residues. This chain links TRBV20-1 with TRBJ1-6, with D unclear. The material sequenced was PBMCs from blood, taken roughly 2 weeks before vaccination. This clonotype was sampled from a man aged 45-65 years who received an inactivated influenza vaccine. This chain's CDR3 is CSARESAYNSPLHF. In nucleotides, the CDR3 is TGCAGTGCTAGGGAGTCAGCCTATAATTCACCCCTCCACTTT.